The present TCR beta chain was sequenced within a study of T-cell memory formation after mild COVID-19. TCRdb reanalysed the 5' RACE reads using MiXCR and keeps one entry per CDR3 protein. Of some 100,000 distinct CDR3 sequences detected, around 10% appear once; the ten largest clones hold roughly two fifths. The CDR3 spans 14 residues. Looked up from germline, CDR1 is LGHNA and CDR2 is YNFKEQ. Trimming cost V 0 bases and J 8 bases, with 8 bases left between them. The chain has TRBV4-2 and TRBJ1-6; no firm D call. The receptor was isolated from a man aged 18 to 29 who had mild COVID-19 (a few samples of this study predate the infection). Cell type and time point are not known. Material: PBMCs or a T cell subset sorted from them (not recorded which). CDR3 loop: CASSQDGGYSPLHF. CDR3 DNA: TGTGCCAGCAGCCAAGATGGCGGGTATTCACCCCTCCACTTT.